A single T cell receptor (beta chain) is shown here with its context. The data were obtained in a study of tumour-infiltrating T cells in Burkitt lymphoma. Study summary: Survival, overall and progression-free, tracked with productive clonality.

The CDR3 is made up of 15 amino acids. The V and J ends lost 5 bases and 8 bases, in that order; junction bases with no gene match: 12. CDR1 and CDR2 from the germline V gene are LNHDA and SQIVND (reference sequence). Assay: immunoSEQ multiplex PCR; the TCRdb copy retains only in-frame clones and omits some. The table includes 13,000 to 15,000 clones, approximately 28% detected once. This sequence originates from a human donor with diffuse large B-cell lymphoma. This chain joins TRBV19 and TRBJ2-1; 7 nucleotides align to TRBD2. The sequenced sample consisted of tumor tissue. The CDR3 sequence: CASSGREDAVDEQFF. The CDR3 DNA sequence: TGTGCCAGTAGTGGCCGGGAGGACGCGGTGGATGAGCAGTTCTTC.